These 31 T cell receptor beta chains came from one sample sequenced in a study of T cells in Graves' hyperthyroidism and ophthalmopathy. TCR beta CDR3 regions were amplified from RNA. First-round RT-PCR targeting the TCR CDR3 was performed with the HTBI primer set. TCRdb itself ran the multiplex PCR reads through MiXCR, one entry per CDR3 protein. The sample records some 340,000 distinct CDR3 sequences, roughly 13% being singletons. The specimen sequenced was blood. The receptor set was obtained from a woman aged 40 to 50 with Graves' ophthalmopathy.

J is TRBJ1-5 and V is TRBV18, with 10 bases that match TRBD1. Germline lookup yields CDR1 KGHSH and CDR2 LQKENI. The CDR3 has 17 amino acids. J gave up 1 base and V 4 bases, and 7 bases lay outside the gene matches. CDR3 coding DNA: TGTGCCAGCTCACTCCGGGACAGGGGTCGAAGCAATCAGCCCCAGCATTTT. Its translation: CASSLRDRGRSNQPQHF. The full variable domain, completed using reference TRBV18 and TRBJ1-5, is NAGVMQNPRHLVRRRGQEARLRCSPMKGHSHVYWYRQLPEEGLKFMVYLQKENIIDESGMPKERFSAEFPKEGPSILRIQQVVRGDSAAYFCASSLRDRGRSNQPQHFGDGTRLSIL.

This clonotype was counted only a few times. The gene calls are TRBV5-1 and TRBJ2-6; maybe TRBD1 (6 bases). With 0 bases removed from V and 0 bases from J, the gap between germline ends came to 13 bases. The CDR3 is made up of 18 amino acids. Germline CDR1 SGHRS, CDR2 YFSETQ. This CDR3 reads CASSLGDTAPSGANVLTF. As DNA, the CDR3 is TGCGCCAGCAGCTTGGGGGACACTGCGCCCTCTGGGGCCAACGTCCTGACTTTC.

As for this clonotype: At one boundary the junction diverges from the germline segment, which might be a read error. V usage is TRBV4-1 and J usage is TRBJ1-1; D possibly corresponds to TRBD1 (6 bases). CDR3 length: 16 amino acids. Germline values: CDR1 MGHRA, CDR2 YSYEKL. Written as DNA, the CDR3 is TGCGCCAGCAGTCAAGCGCTAGAGGGACAGAACACTGAAGCTTTCTTT. This encodes CASSQALEGQNTEAFF.

This clonotype was counted ten times or more. V gene TRBV5-1 combines with J gene TRBJ1-1; maybe TRBD1 (6 bases). The germline CDR1 and CDR2 sequences are SGHRS and YFSETQ. The V end was cut by 2 bases, the J end by 5 bases, with 13 bases between. CDR3 length: 14 amino acids. CDR3 nucleotide sequence: TGCGCCAGCAGCTTTCAGGGGTCTAGTACTGAAGCTTTCTTT. Its protein product is CASSFQGSSTEAFF. Complete variable domain (other parts from reference TRBV5-1 and TRBJ1-1): KAGVTQTPRYLIKTRGQQVTLSCSPISGHRSVSWYQQTPGQGLQFLFEYFSETQRNKGNFPGRFSGRQFSNSRSEMNVSTLELGDSALYLCASSFQGSSTEAFFGQGTRLTVV.

This clonotype showed up many times. The CDR3 sequence is CASSSRRTGGQPYNEQFF. DNA of the CDR3: TGTGCCAGCAGTTCGAGACGGACAGGGGGACAACCCTACAATGAGCAGTTCTTC. The chain couples TRBV6-2 or TRBV6-3 to TRBJ2-1, with TRBD1 matching 10 bases. V was pared by 4 bases and J by 2 bases, with 11 bases of the junction left unmatched. CDR1 and CDR2 (germline): MNHEY, SVGEGT. The CDR3 is made up of 18 amino acids.

This clonotype was counted between two and nine times. The chain joins TRBV7-9 to TRBJ1-6, with 8 bases lining up with TRBD1. Germline loops: CDR1 SEHNR, CDR2 FQNEAQ (reference sequence). The J segment lost 8 bases and the V segment lost 4 bases, leaving 10 bases of the junction unmatched. The CDR3 spans 16 residues. The CDR3 reads CASSYSLDRGHSPLHF. The DNA for the CDR3 is TGTGCCAGCAGCTACTCCCTAGACAGGGGACATTCACCCCTCCACTTT.

This clonotype has only a few counts. The chain couples TRBV10-2 to TRBJ1-2; perhaps TRBD1 as D (6 bases). Between the trimmed V and J ends, which lost 0 bases and 5 bases, there was a span of 16 bases. There are 16 residues in the CDR3. CDR1 and CDR2 from the germline V gene are WSHSY and SAAADI. In DNA form, the CDR3 reads TGCGCCAGCAGTGAGTCGTCTATCGGGGGGCGGTATGGCTACACCTTC. This encodes CASSESSIGGRYGYTF.

CDR3 amino acids: CASSSNFRDRVSYEQYF. CDR3 DNA: TGCGCCAGCAGCTCGAATTTCCGGGACAGGGTCTCCTACGAGCAGTACTTC. The V and J genes are TRBV5-1 and TRBJ2-7, with 9 bases matching TRBD1. Germline loops: CDR1 SGHRS, CDR2 YFSETQ. This CDR3 spans 17 amino acids. V shed 3 bases and J 0 bases; nucleotides not matched to a gene: 10.

This clonotype was recorded many times. The chain has TRBV7-9 and TRBJ2-5, with D uncertain. The CDR3 is 16 residues long. Deletions cut 5 bases from V and 1 base from J, with 17 bases between. Germline V gene sequence: CDR1 SEHNR, CDR2 FQNEAQ (reference sequence). Written as DNA, the CDR3 is TGTGCCAGCAGCCAATCTCAAATCCGATCCCAAGAGACCCAGTACTTC. Translating it yields CASSQSQIRSQETQYF.

This clonotype appeared a few times. This chain links TRBV5-1 with TRBJ1-6; TRBD1 matches 7 bases. V shed 6 bases and J 7 bases; nucleotides not matched to a gene: 10. Germline V gene data show CDR1 as SGHRS and CDR2 as YFSETQ. The CDR3 contains 15 residues. This chain's CDR3 is CASTSSGGQNSPLHF. DNA for the CDR3: TGCGCCAGCACCTCCTCAGGGGGTCAAAATTCACCCCTCCACTTT.

This clonotype was detected ten times or more. The chain is built from TRBV20-1 and TRBJ2-7, with a possible D match to TRBD2 (6 bases). The CDR3 sequence is 13 residues long. V dropped 3 bases and J dropped 7 bases, with 16 bases sitting between them. Germline assignment: CDR1 DFQATT and CDR2 SNEGSKA (reference sequence). The CDR3 sequence is CSASRLGTGEQYF. For the CDR3, the DNA is TGCAGTGCTAGCCGCCTCGGGACTGGGGAGCAGTACTTC.

This clonotype was counted at least ten times. The genes are TRBV28 and TRBJ1-5, with D perhaps matching TRBD1 (6 bases). This CDR3 has 14 residues. With 4 bases removed from V and 2 bases from J, the gap between germline ends came to 9 bases. Germline CDR1 is MDHEN and CDR2 is SYDVKM. The DNA for the CDR3 is TGTGCCAGCAGTTCAGGGGATCGCAATCAGCCCCAGCATTTT. Its protein is CASSSGDRNQPQHF.

This sequence joins TRBV4-2 and TRBJ2-3, with 8 bases that match TRBD2. This CDR3 has 14 residues. Germline CDR1 is LGHNA and CDR2 is YNFKEQ. With 7 bases clipped from V and 2 bases from J, the junction kept 5 bases outside the gene matches. DNA of the CDR3: TGTGCCAGCACGGGCGGGGGGCACACAGATACGCAGTATTTT. Encoded protein: CASTGGGHTDTQYF.

This clonotype has a count of ten or more. V is TRBV2 and J is TRBJ2-7; weak D call: TRBD1 (6 bases). Germline V gene lookup returns CDR1 SNHLY and CDR2 FYNNEI. This CDR3 is built from 13 residues. Trimming removed 8 bases at V and 0 bases at J, with 11 bases between. The CDR3 DNA reads as TGTGCCAGCGGACAGACCCTCTCCTACGAGCAGTACTTC. Translated: CASGQTLSYEQYF.

This clonotype was observed a few times. The gene calls are TRBV7-9 and TRBJ2-2; D perhaps matches TRBD2 (7 bases). CDR1 and CDR2 (germline): SEHNR, FQNEAQ (reference sequence). V was clipped by 3 bases and J by 5 bases, with 16 bases between them. The length of the CDR3 is 16 residues. CDR3 nucleotides: TGTGCCAGCAGCTTTCCGAGGGGGGGAGTTACCGGGGAGCTGTTTTTT. It codes for CASSFPRGGVTGELFF.

The chain has TRBV5-1 and TRBJ2-1; 12 nucleotides match TRBD2. The CDR3 has 17 amino acids. Looked up from germline, CDR1 is SGHRS and CDR2 is YFSETQ. Trimming removed 0 bases from V and 8 bases from J; junction bases left unmatched: 9. This CDR3 reads CASSLAPSSGGADEQFF. CDR3 DNA: TGCGCCAGCAGCTTGGCCCCCTCTAGCGGGGGGGCGGATGAGCAGTTCTTC.

The sample holds many counts of this clonotype. In DNA form, the CDR3 reads TGTGCCAGCAGTCCCTTCTTCACAGATACGCAGTATTTT. This encodes CASSPFFTDTQYF. The chain is built from TRBV27 and TRBJ2-3; D uncertain. Germline lookup yields CDR1 MNHEY and CDR2 SMNVEV (reference sequence). CDR3 length: 13 residues. Trimming stripped 5 bases from V and 2 bases from J, with 8 bases between.

The chain carries TRBV20-1 and TRBJ2-3; D might be TRBD1 (6 bases). The CDR3 contains 13 residues. The V gene's germline CDR1 is DFQATT and CDR2 SNEGSKA (reference sequence). Trimming shortened V by 2 bases and J by 3 bases, and 9 bases separated the two germline ends. CDR3 DNA: TGCAGTGCTAGAAGAGGGGGAACAGATACGCAGTATTTT. It yields the protein CSARRGGTDTQYF.

In its sample, this clonotype was seen many times. The chain links TRBV6-1 to TRBJ2-1; maybe TRBD2 (6 bases). Trimming pared 4 bases from V and 9 bases from J, leaving 22 bases between. CDR3 length equals 16 residues. Germline V gene sequence: CDR1 MNHNS, CDR2 SASEGT. In DNA form, the CDR3 reads TGTGCCAGCAGTGCCCTGGGCGGGACTGGCCTGGGTGAGCAGTTCTTC. Protein sequence: CASSALGGTGLGEQFF.

Only a few counts were recorded for this clonotype. The CDR3 reads CASSIAGVETQYF. The CDR3 DNA sequence: TGTGCCAGCAGTATAGCGGGAGTAGAGACCCAGTACTTC. V gene TRBV5-8 combines with J gene TRBJ2-5, with 9 bases lining up with TRBD2. The CDR3 runs 13 residues. After removal of 5 bases from V and 4 bases from J, the junction contained 3 bases not matched to a gene. The germline CDR1 and CDR2 sequences are SGHTS and YDEGEE.

This clonotype was found a few times. The chain recombines TRBV20-1 with TRBJ2-1, with D uncertain. Between the trimmed V and J ends, which lost 0 bases and 3 bases, there was a span of 21 bases. The CDR3 consists of 18 residues. Germline V lookup: CDR1 DFQATT, CDR2 SNEGSKA (reference sequence). The CDR3 region has the DNA TGCAGTGCTAGAGATACGAGGCAGGCCGGCTCCGTCTACAATGAGCAGTTCTTC. Encoded protein: CSARDTRQAGSVYNEQFF.

This clonotype appeared a few times. The V call is TRBV10-1, the J call TRBJ1-1, with 7 bases lining up with TRBD1. The CDR3 is made up of 13 amino acids. CDR1 and CDR2 from the germline V gene are WNHNN and SYGVQD (reference sequence). The junction had 4 bases not matched to a gene; V was cut back by 8 bases and J by 1 base. CDR3 sequence reads: CASRQGRNTEAFF. In DNA, the CDR3 is TGCGCCAGCCGACAGGGAAGGAACACTGAAGCTTTCTTT.

There are many counts of this clonotype. The chain couples TRBV11-2 to TRBJ1-3; D is uncertain. Germline assignment: CDR1 SGHAT and CDR2 FQNNGV. Trimming removed 4 bases at V and 4 bases at J, with 14 bases between. The CDR3 is made up of 15 amino acids. In DNA form, the CDR3 reads TGTGCCAGCAGCTCGACCCTCCATGCGGGAAACACCATATATTTT. This codes for CASSSTLHAGNTIYF.

V and J are TRBV20-1 and TRBJ2-7; D not resolved. The CDR3 is 11 amino acids. In germline, CDR1 is DFQATT, CDR2 SNEGSKA (reference sequence). V was cut by 6 bases and J by 4 bases, with 10 bases left in between. The CDR3 spells CSASHPYEQYF. The CDR3, as DNA: TGCAGTGCATCCCACCCATACGAGCAGTACTTC.

This clonotype was observed many times. This chain uses TRBV28 with TRBJ2-7; D gene ambiguous. The CDR3 is made up of 13 amino acids. Trimming took 7 bases from V and 7 from J, leaving 17 bases between them. Germline loops: CDR1 MDHEN, CDR2 SYDVKM. Written as DNA, the CDR3 is TGTGCCAGCACTCACGAGGTCCGTGGGGAGCAGTACTTC. This encodes CASTHEVRGEQYF. The full variable domain, with the rest looked up from reference TRBV28 and TRBJ2-7, is DVKVTQSSRYLVKRTGEKVFLECVQDMDHENMFWYRQDPGLGLRLIYFSYDVKMKEKGDIPEGYSVSREKKERFSLILESASTNQTSMYLCASTHEVRGEQYFGPGTRLTVT.

This chain connects TRBV3-1 to TRBJ1-2; perhaps TRBD1 as D (5 bases). Germline V CDR1 and CDR2: LGHDT, YNNKEL (reference sequence). The CDR3 consists of 15 residues. Trimming stripped 0 bases from V and 3 bases from J, with 11 bases between. Written as DNA, the CDR3 is TGTGCCAGCAGCCAAGATGTCGGGGGTGACTATGGCTACACCTTC. Translated, it gives CASSQDVGGDYGYTF.

Many counts were recorded for this clonotype. The chain couples TRBV12-3 or TRBV12-4 to TRBJ1-4; D may be TRBD1 (6 bases). This CDR3 region has 15 residues. V was clipped by 4 bases and J by 5 bases, with 14 bases between them. The CDR3 nucleotides are TGTGCCAGCAGTTCCGTACAGGGAGGGAATGAAAAACTGTTTTTT. This encodes CASSSVQGGNEKLFF.

This clonotype occurred many times. The chain has TRBV7-2 and TRBJ1-5; D is undetermined. Germline V CDR1 and CDR2: SGHTA, FQGNSA. CDR3 length equals 16 residues. V lost 5 bases and J lost 0, with 14 bases in between. The CDR3 sequence: CASSPQAGYSNQPQHF. The CDR3 DNA follows: TGTGCCAGCAGCCCCCAGGCAGGTTATAGCAATCAGCCCCAGCATTTT.

This clonotype showed up many times. The chain is built from TRBV27 and TRBJ2-3; 8 nucleotides match TRBD2. Germline loops: CDR1 MNHEY, CDR2 SMNVEV (reference sequence). There are 16 residues in the CDR3. With V trimmed by 7 bases and J by 3 bases, 12 bases remained unmatched. The chain's CDR3 is CASILSSGGRTDTQYF. CDR3 coding DNA: TGTGCCAGCATCTTATCAAGCGGGGGCAGGACAGATACGCAGTATTTT.

This clonotype was detected ten times or more. The chain is built from TRBV19 and TRBJ2-5; possibly TRBD1 or TRBD2 for D (5 bases each). The V gene's germline CDR1 is LNHDA and CDR2 SQIVND (reference sequence). Trimming stripped 7 bases from V and 2 bases from J, with 11 bases between. The CDR3 covers 13 residues. The CDR3 loop reads CASTQDWQETQYF. The CDR3 bases are TGTGCCAGTACACAGGACTGGCAAGAGACCCAGTACTTC.

Many counts were recorded for this clonotype. The chain carries TRBV27 and TRBJ2-7, with a weak D call TRBD2 (5 bases). Between the trimmed V and J ends, which lost 3 bases and 6 bases, there was a span of 12 bases. This CDR3 has 13 residues. CDR1 is MNHEY and CDR2 is SMNVEV in the germline V gene (reference sequence). The CDR3 DNA sequence: TGTGCCAGCAGTTTTTCACTCCTAGCCGAGCAGTACTTC. This gives the protein CASSFSLLAEQYF.